This T cell receptor (beta chain) derives from a study of radiotherapy plus CTLA-4 blockade in lung cancer. Overall study: Among patients, more than 15% showed objective responses, and roughly 30% had disease control. Study results and caveats: Early shifts in blood T cell clones, with interferon-beta, reportedly predicted response best.

With respect to this clone: Its matching antigen is unknown.

Sequenced by immunoSEQ multiplex PCR; TCRdb stores in-frame clones only, minus some. Counted here are some 46,000 clones, 75% to 80% occurring once; the ten biggest clones make up about 2.7%. V lost 4 bases to trimming and J lost 4 bases, with 14 bases between them. Per germline, CDR1 SGHVS and CDR2 FQNEAQ. The CDR3 contains 15 residues. Sequenced here: peripheral blood, sampled from a patient treated with radiotherapy plus ipilimumab. The TCR comes from a human donor with non-small cell lung cancer whose response to radiotherapy plus ipilimumab could not be evaluated. The V call is TRBV7-8, the J call TRBJ2-1, with D possibly TRBD1 on 6 matching bases. CDR3 region: CASSSQGFGYNEQFF. The CDR3, as DNA: TGTGCCAGCAGCTCCCAGGGGTTCGGGTACAATGAGCAGTTCTTC. Looking up the rest from reference TRBV7-8 and TRBJ2-1 gives the full variable domain: GAGVSQSPRYKVAKRGQDVALRCDPISGHVSLFWYQQALGQGPEFLTYFQNEAQLDKSGLPSDRFFAERPEGSVSTLKIQRTQQEDSAVYLCASSSQGFGYNEQFFGPGTRLTVL.